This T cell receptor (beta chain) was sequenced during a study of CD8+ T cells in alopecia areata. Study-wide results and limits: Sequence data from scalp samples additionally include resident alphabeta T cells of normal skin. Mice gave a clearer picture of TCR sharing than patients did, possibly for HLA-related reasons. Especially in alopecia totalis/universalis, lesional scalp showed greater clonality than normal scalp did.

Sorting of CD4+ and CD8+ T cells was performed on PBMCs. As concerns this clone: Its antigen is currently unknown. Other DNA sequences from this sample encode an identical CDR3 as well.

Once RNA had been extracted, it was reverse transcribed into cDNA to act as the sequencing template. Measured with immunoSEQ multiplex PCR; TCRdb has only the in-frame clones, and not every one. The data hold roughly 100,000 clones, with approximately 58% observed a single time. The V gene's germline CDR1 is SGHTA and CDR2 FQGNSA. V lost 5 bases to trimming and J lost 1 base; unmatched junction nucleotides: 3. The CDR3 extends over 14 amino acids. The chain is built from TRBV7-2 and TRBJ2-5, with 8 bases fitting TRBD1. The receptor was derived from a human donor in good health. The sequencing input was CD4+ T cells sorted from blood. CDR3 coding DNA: TGTGCCAGCAGCCTGGACAGGGTCCAAGAGACCCAGTACTTC. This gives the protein CASSLDRVQETQYF.